This T cell receptor beta chain is drawn from a study of shared T cell receptors in the human thymus. Produced via immunoSEQ multiplex PCR; TCRdb's table is partial and in-frame only. The sample has about 400,000 clones, 95% seen once. Sequencing was performed on thymocytes. The receptor was isolated from a human donor.

CDR3 nucleotide sequence: TGTGCCAGCAGCGGACAGATCATGAACACTGAAGCTTTCTTT. It yields the protein CASSGQIMNTEAFF. This chain connects TRBV7-2 to TRBJ1-1; tentatively, D is TRBD1 (6 bases). CDR1 is SGHTA and CDR2 is FQGNSA in the germline V gene. Trimming took 5 bases from V and 0 from J, leaving 10 bases between them. CDR3 length: 14 amino acids. Combining the CDR3 with reference TRBV7-2 and TRBJ1-1 gives the whole variable domain GAGVSQSPSNKVTEKGKDVELRCDPISGHTALYWYRQSLGQGLEFLIYFQGNSAPDKSGLPSDRFSAERTGGSVSTLTIQRTQQEDSAVYLCASSGQIMNTEAFFGQGTRLTVV.